The entry below describes one T cell receptor (beta chain). The antigen it recognizes is unknown. Base qualities are not recorded, but no much larger clone differs from it by a single base. This specimen comes from a study of human T cells and chemical hapten exposure (TCRdb year 2021). Looking at the study overall: For sensitization, 2% DPC in acetone was applied to a roughly 2 cm by roughly 2 cm area of upper inner arm skin. Weekly therapeutic DPC doses were additionally applied to the scalp of patients throughout the roughly 24-week study period. Patch tests used Finn chambers with 0.01% DPC on the upper back, scored after 6 days by International Contact Dermatitis Research Group standards. Most of the patients in the cohort were female, and the cohort covered alopecia areata with under or over 50% scalp involvement, alopecia totalis and alopecia universalis. The libraries were sequenced as a pool, and the TCR yield per sample differed mostly because of small variations in library volumes within the pool. In alopecia patients, the study followed how the peripheral blood TCR repertoire changed in vivo over primary and secondary sensitization to diphenylcyclopropenone (DPC), a hapten. Blood samples were taken from patients before sensitization (week 0) and then at 2, 6 and about 24 weeks after DPC sensitization. Blood for TCR sequencing was provided by twenty-nine alopecia patients at one to four time points (pre-sensitization, 2, 6 and 24 weeks). Summary of the overall study and its limitations: Significantly more large CDR3 similarity clusters were formed by expanded TCRs than by pre-sensitization or healthy control sets, consistent with antigen-driven responses. All patients had alopecia, a presumed autoimmune disease, so their immune response might differ from that of healthy individuals. A positive correlation was found between the number of PT1 expanded TCRs and patch test score, with significance reached at thresholds 8, 16 and 32 but not 4. After repeated subsampling, changes were observed in the strength of the expansion versus patch-test correlation and in the threshold at which the correlation became significant. No change with DPC sensitization was found in the number of TCRs above 1 in 1000 frequency, and no evidence of global repertoire structure alterations was found.

Per the publication, the time point label means: pre-sensitization, week 0. The meaning of the sample's treatment or condition label: therapeutic diphenylcyclopropenone sensitization with weekly scalp DPC. At each patch-test visit, blood was drawn before the patch test was applied. Eligible patients were aged 18 to 70, diagnosed with alopecia, deemed suitable for DPC therapy, and excluded if pregnant. Unfractionated whole blood was collected in Tempus Blood RNA tubes, and total RNA was extracted from that blood. The protocol used for the library was RACE. Sequenced on a NextSeq 500. During library preparation, unique molecular identifiers were attached to individual cDNA molecules so that TCRs could be counted quantitatively and reproducibly. From each blood RNA sample, both TCR alpha and TCR beta chains were sequenced. The original pipeline was this. Samples had a median of roughly 100,000 TCRs, with a range from roughly 20,000 to 700,000. V, J and CDR3 annotation of the TCR reads was carried out using the Decombinator software suite. For PS versus PT1 abundance plots, all samples were subsampled to the same number of TCRs (28,000). Expanded TCRs were defined as absent before sensitization and observed at least eight times at the 2-week time point. TCRdb passed the public sequencing reads through fastp at Q25 and MiXCR, retaining productive beta sequences. Rows are unified per CDR3 protein, each entry keeping the most common DNA and genes. The V and J calls and clone size are TCRdb's, not the authors'. The sample table holds 190,000 or so distinct CDR3 sequences, of which around 30% were seen once. The leading ten clones occupy about 2.7% of the sample.

The junction carries 14 bases between V and J, which are trimmed by 5 bases and 10 bases respectively. The CDR3 covers 12 residues, taking in both the cysteine and the phenylalanine. CDR3 DNA is the only sequence kept; it has 36 bases, read in frame from the first base. CDR1 and CDR2 were assigned from the germline V gene as MNHEY and SVGAGI. The sample was whole blood, taken in connection with sensitization to the hapten diphenylcyclopropenone (DPC). This receptor was identified in a woman in her 30s with alopecia areata. Some clones in this sample may be carry-over from other donors' samples. In this chain, TRBV6-5 is recombined with TRBJ1-1; the D gene remains uncertain. The CDR3 protein is CASSEPGSRAFF. Here is the DNA: TGTGCCAGCAGTGAACCGGGGTCTCGAGCTTTCTTT.